A selection of T cell receptor beta chains follows, all from one sample in a study of CD8+ T cells in alopecia areata. Method: immunoSEQ multiplex PCR; TCRdb's copy keeps in-frame clones and lacks some. The sample includes some 110,000 clones, roughly 50% seen only once; the top ten take more than 9%. The source was CD8+ T cells sorted from blood, collected at week 24, from a patient treated with tofacitinib. The receptors come from a human donor with alopecia areata. CDR3s include the opening cysteine and the closing phenylalanine or tryptophan. Fields, in order: D gene, clone size, J gene, V gene, CDR3 length, CDR3 protein, CDR3 DNA. D genes are given only for firm matches. Not every row has a clone size; where given, it reads once, few, many or a size class.

>NA|NA|TRBJ2-7|TRBV5-6|12
CASSLLGFEQYF
TGTGCCAGCAGCTTGTTAGGGTTCGAGCAGTACTTC
>NA|few|TRBJ1-1|TRBV13|14
CASSLRQKNTEAFF
TGTGCCAGCAGCTTAAGGCAGAAGAACACTGAAGCTTTCTTT
>NA|NA|TRBJ2-5|TRBV11-2|15
CASSFNGGQQETQYF
TGTGCCAGCAGCTTTAACGGGGGGCAACAAGAGACCCAGTACTTC
>NA|NA|TRBJ2-1|TRBV5-4|11
CASSSVLQQFF
TGTGCCAGCAGCTCCGTGCTACAGCAGTTCTTC
>NA|NA|TRBJ2-7|TRBV30|12
CAGGDSSYEQYF
TGTGCCGGAGGGGACAGTTCCTACGAGCAGTACTTC
>TRBD2|once|TRBJ2-7|TRBV6-4|14
CASSGEGSAYEQYF
TGTGCCAGCAGTGGGGAGGGAAGCGCCTACGAGCAGTACTTC
>TRBD1|NA|TRBJ1-1|TRBV7-9|15
CASSSLQGINTEAFF
TGTGCCAGCAGCTCCCTACAGGGGATTAACACTGAAGCTTTCTTT
>NA|NA|TRBJ1-2|TRBV14|15
CASSPQGRGDYGYTF
TGTGCCAGCAGCCCCCAAGGGAGGGGCGACTATGGCTACACCTTC
>TRBD1|NA|TRBJ1-1|TRBV27|14
CASSRQGYSTEAFF
TGTGCCAGCAGCCGACAGGGTTATAGCACTGAAGCTTTCTTT
>TRBD2|NA|TRBJ2-2|TRBV6-1|14
CASSSSGGSGELFF
TGTGCCAGCAGCTCTAGCGGGGGGTCCGGGGAGCTGTTTTTT
>TRBD2|once|TRBJ2-7|TRBV4-1|14
CASSQTSGVYEQYF
TGCGCCAGCAGCCAGACTAGCGGGGTATACGAGCAGTACTTC
>NA|few|TRBJ2-7|TRBV6-1|12
CASSEGRSEQYF
TGTGCCAGCAGTGAGGGCCGGAGCGAGCAGTACTTC
>NA|NA|TRBJ2-1|TRBV5-6|15
CASSLALKGINEQFF
TGTGCCAGCAGCTTGGCCTTAAAGGGCATCAATGAGCAGTTCTTC
>TRBD1|NA|TRBJ2-2|TRBV11-2|16
CASSLRDRGNIGELFF
TGTGCCAGCAGCTTACGGGACAGGGGTAACATCGGGGAGCTGTTTTTT
>TRBD1|NA|TRBJ1-2|TRBV13|15
CASSKGQGLDYGYTF
TGTGCCAGCAGCAAAGGACAGGGCCTTGACTATGGCTACACCTTC
>NA|medium-sized|TRBJ1-5|TRBV6-1|15
CASSAQEDSNQPQHF
TGTGCCAGCAGCGCACAGGAGGATAGCAATCAGCCCCAGCATTTT
>TRBD1|few|TRBJ2-5|TRBV13|13
CASSLDREETQYF
TGTGCCAGCAGCCTGGACAGGGAAGAGACCCAGTACTTC
>TRBD2|NA|TRBJ2-1|TRBV30|14
CAWEVLAGGSEQFF
TGTGCCTGGGAGGTATTAGCGGGGGGCAGTGAGCAGTTCTTC
>TRBD1|NA|TRBJ1-2|TRBV15|15
CATSPEPTGNYGYTF
TGTGCCACCAGCCCGGAGCCGACAGGGAACTATGGCTACACCTTC
>NA|NA|TRBJ2-7|TRBV15|14
CATSSFGSSYEQYF
TGTGCCACCAGCAGTTTCGGTAGCTCCTACGAGCAGTACTTC
>NA|NA|TRBJ1-1|TRBV29-1|13
CSVDGRGHTEAFF
TGCAGCGTTGACGGCAGGGGACACACTGAAGCTTTCTTT
>NA|NA|TRBJ2-7|TRBV13|13
CASSLEGGYEQYF
TGTGCCAGCAGCTTAGAAGGGGGCTACGAGCAGTACTTC
>NA|few|TRBJ2-1|TRBV30|13
CAWSGDTYNEQFF
TGTGCCTGGAGTGGGGACACCTACAATGAGCAGTTCTTC
>NA|NA|TRBJ1-1|TRBV5-4|11
CASSFDREAFF
TGTGCCAGCAGCTTCGACAGAGAAGCTTTCTTT
>NA|NA|TRBJ2-7|TRBV4-2|15
CASSQEGGSSYEQYF
TGTGCCAGCAGCCAAGAAGGGGGATCCTCCTACGAGCAGTACTTC
>NA|NA|TRBJ1-4|TRBV4-3|18
CASSHRTRPFATNEKLFF
TGCGCCAGCAGCCACCGGACCCGCCCTTTTGCAACTAATGAAAAACTGTTTTTT
>NA|NA|TRBJ2-7|TRBV19|13
CASSIVRSDEQYF
TGTGCCAGTAGTATTGTAAGGAGTGACGAGCAGTACTTC
>NA|NA|TRBJ2-7|TRBV9|16
CASSVGGTPSSYEQYF
TGTGCCAGCAGCGTTGGTGGCACGCCGAGCTCCTACGAGCAGTACTTC
>TRBD1|NA|TRBJ2-2|TRBV7-9|16
CASSPTDRENTGELFF
TGTGCCAGCAGCCCAACCGACAGGGAGAACACCGGGGAGCTGTTTTTT
>TRBD2|NA|TRBJ2-1|TRBV5-1|14
CASSFSGGINEQFF
TGCGCCAGCAGCTTTAGCGGGGGGATCAATGAGCAGTTCTTC
>NA|NA|TRBJ1-2|TRBV5-6|14
CASSLGSSLYGYTF
TGTGCCAGCAGCTTGGGATCGAGCCTCTATGGCTACACCTTC
>TRBD1|NA|TRBJ1-6|TRBV2|14
CASINDRGHSPLHF
TGTGCCAGCATTAACGACAGGGGGCATTCACCCCTCCACTTT
>TRBD2|once|TRBJ2-2|TRBV9|22
CASSVRIRASGEAPGNTGELFF
TGTGCCAGCAGCGTACGGATAAGGGCCAGCGGGGAAGCTCCGGGGAACACCGGGGAGCTGTTTTTT
>NA|once|TRBJ1-1|TRBV7-9|13
CASSADRNTEAFF
TGTGCCAGCAGCGCCGACAGGAACACTGAAGCTTTCTTT
>NA|NA|TRBJ1-1|TRBV9|13
CASSTDGFAEAFF
TGTGCCAGCAGCACAGATGGGTTCGCTGAAGCTTTCTTT
>NA|once|TRBJ2-3|TRBV9|15
CASSEGGLSTDTQYF
TGTGCCAGCAGTGAAGGGGGGTTAAGCACAGATACGCAGTATTTT
>NA|NA|TRBJ1-5|TRBV5-1|14
CASSLEAGNQPQHF
TGCGCCAGCAGCTTGGAGGCAGGTAATCAGCCCCAGCATTTT
>NA|NA|TRBJ2-5|TRBV9|17
CASTKAPVAQGQETQYF
TGTGCCAGCACGAAGGCACCCGTAGCTCAGGGACAAGAGACCCAGTACTTC
>NA|once|TRBJ1-6|TRBV6-6|15
CASSYRTEKNSPLHF
TGTGCCAGCAGTTATCGGACGGAAAAAAATTCACCCCTCCACTTT
>TRBD1|NA|TRBJ1-1|TRBV29-1|16
CSVERAGGAHVTEAFF
TGCAGCGTTGAACGGGCAGGGGGGGCACATGTCACTGAAGCTTTCTTT
>TRBD1|few|TRBJ2-7|TRBV30|14
CAWSTGTGVHEQYF
TGTGCCTGGAGTACCGGGACAGGGGTCCACGAGCAGTACTTC
>NA|NA|TRBJ1-4|TRBV4-3|15
CASSPTSATNEKLFF
TGCGCCAGCAGCCCGACGTCTGCAACTAATGAAAAACTGTTTTTT
>NA|once|TRBJ2-7|TRBV10-2|16
CASSEYRWQARDEQYF
TGCGCCAGCAGTGAGTATAGATGGCAGGCACGCGACGAGCAGTACTTC
>NA|NA|TRBJ1-1|TRBV7-9|12
CASSVDRTQAFF
TGTGCCAGCAGCGTGGACCGCACCCAAGCTTTCTTT
>NA|NA|TRBJ1-6|TRBV27|14
CASSLGQGITPLHF
TGTGCCAGCAGTTTAGGGCAGGGCATTACGCCCCTCCACTTT
>NA|NA|TRBJ2-7|TRBV27|14
CASSLAGTPYEQYF
TGTGCCAGCAGTTTAGCCGGGACACCTTACGAGCAGTACTTC
>TRBD1|NA|TRBJ1-2|TRBV27|13
CASSWDSNYGYTF
TGTGCCAGCAGTTGGGACAGTAACTATGGCTACACCTTC
>TRBD1|NA|TRBJ1-1|TRBV2|14
CASSTTGQVGEAFF
TGTGCCAGCAGTACCACGGGACAGGTCGGTGAAGCTTTCTTT